The clone carrying this T cell receptor beta chain occurred a few times. Its antigen is currently unknown. This CDR3 spans 14 amino acids. The V end was cut by 7 bases, the J end by 2 bases, with 9 bases between. Via MiXCR, TCRdb re-called the 5' RACE reads, giving one row per CDR3 protein. The sample yields about 340,000 distinct CDR3 sequences, 20% to 25% seen once. The data derive from a study of T-cell memory formation after mild COVID-19. Across the study: Clusters were largely donor specific. Study-wide findings and caveats: CD4+ contracting clones were found mainly in CM and EM, and CD8+ ones in EMRA. Whereas later expanders leaned CD4+, clones contracting day 15 to 85 showed a balanced CD4/CD8 makeup. Pre-infection memory held some responding clones, suggesting pre-existing cross-reactive T cells responded.

The sequenced sample was PBMCs or a T cell subset sorted from them (not recorded which). This receptor was taken from an adult woman who had mild COVID-19 (a few samples of this study predate the infection). Cell type and time point are not known. The rearrangement links TRBV12-3 or TRBV12-4 to TRBJ2-6; D not certain. The CDR3 spells CASTRSTGANVLTF. DNA of the CDR3: TGTGCCAGCACCCGATCCACTGGGGCCAACGTCCTGACTTTC.